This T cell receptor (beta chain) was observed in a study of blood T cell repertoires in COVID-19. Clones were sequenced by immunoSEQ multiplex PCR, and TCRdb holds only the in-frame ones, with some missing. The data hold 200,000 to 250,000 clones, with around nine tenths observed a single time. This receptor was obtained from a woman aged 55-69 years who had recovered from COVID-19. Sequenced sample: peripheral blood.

CDR3: CASSLAPGSDYEQYF. The CDR3 DNA reads as TGTGCCAGCAGCTTAGCGCCGGGGAGTGATTACGAGCAGTACTTC. The J gene is TRBJ2-7, the V gene TRBV7-6; D might be TRBD2 (5 bases). The V gene lost 0 bases and the J gene lost 4 bases, with 13 bases spanning the gap. CDR3 length: 15 amino acids. Germline lookup yields CDR1 SGHVS and CDR2 FNYEAQ.